The next 19 T cell receptor beta chains were all read from a single sample in a study of T-cell memory formation after mild COVID-19 (dated by TCRdb to the early 2020s). Library method: 5' RACE. TCRdb shows the sequencer as Illumina NovaSeq 6000. The public sequencing data were trimmed at Q25 with fastp and processed into clonotypes with MiXCR by TCRdb, which kept only in-frame beta chains. CDR3 protein duplicates are merged, each entry listing the most common genes and DNA. In this sample the table shows 400,000 to 500,000 distinct CDR3 sequences, around 20% of which occur a single time. The ten largest clones capture around 9.2% of the sample. The sample consisted of PBMCs or a T cell subset sorted from them (not recorded which). These receptors were obtained from an adult woman who had mild COVID-19 (a few samples of this study predate the infection). The sample titles of this study are shuffled in the database, so cell type and time point are left out; the donor was told from shared clones.

V and J are TRBV7-6 and TRBJ2-3; D call uncertain. CDR1 SGHVS and CDR2 FNYEAQ come from the germline V gene. The CDR3 has 14 amino acids. Trimming left V 1 base short and J 3 bases short, with 8 bases between. In nucleotides, the CDR3 is TGTGCCAGCAGCTTAGATCTGAAAACAGATACGCAGTATTTT. This translates into CASSLDLKTDTQYF.

This clonotype was seen a handful of times. This rearrangement joins TRBV27 to TRBJ2-7; 10 bases are a match to TRBD1. The CDR3 runs to 16 residues. V lost 4 bases to trimming and J lost 4 bases; unmatched junction nucleotides: 10. Germline values: CDR1 MNHEY, CDR2 SMNVEV (reference sequence). The CDR3 loop is CASSYLPGQGRYEQYF. The CDR3 coding sequence is TGTGCCAGCAGTTATTTACCGGGACAGGGGCGTTACGAGCAGTACTTC.

In its sample, this clonotype was seen a few times. V is TRBV9 and J is TRBJ1-2; D is unclear. CDR1 SGDLS and CDR2 YYNGEE come from the germline V gene. V was clipped by 0 bases and J by 5 bases, with 11 bases between them. The CDR3 sequence is 14 residues long. CDR3 DNA: TGTGCCAGCAGCGTAGTTGCTGCGGGGTATGGCTACACCTTC. It is translated as CASSVVAAGYGYTF.

V gene TRBV20-1 combines with J gene TRBJ2-5; TRBD2 aligns across 8 bases. J gave up 5 bases and V 2 bases, and 7 bases lay outside the gene matches. Germline V gene data show CDR1 as DFQATT and CDR2 as SNEGSKA (reference sequence). The CDR3 runs to 14 residues. CDR3 loop: CSARSLAGGETQYF. The CDR3 nucleotides are TGCAGTGCTAGATCGCTGGCGGGAGGTGAGACCCAGTACTTC.

The J gene is TRBJ1-5, the V gene TRBV19; 8 bases line up with TRBD1. V gave up 5 bases and J gave up 5 bases; unmatched junction bases: 8. Germline V lookup: CDR1 LNHDA, CDR2 SQIVND (reference sequence). The CDR3 sequence is 15 residues long. The CDR3 here is CASSATGQGHQPQHF. The CDR3 DNA reads as TGTGCCAGTAGTGCCACCGGACAGGGTCATCAGCCCCAGCATTTT.

This clonotype came up a few times. This rearrangement joins TRBV14 to TRBJ1-1, with 7 bases that match TRBD1. Trimming removed 1 base from V and 8 bases from J; junction bases left unmatched: 7. The germline V gene has CDR1 SGHDN and CDR2 FVKESK. This CDR3 region has 14 residues. As DNA, the CDR3 is TGTGCCAGCAGCCAAGCAGGGGGGCCCTGGGAAGCTTTCTTT. It yields the protein CASSQAGGPWEAFF.

This clonotype was detected ten times or more. The J gene is TRBJ2-7, the V gene TRBV4-1; tentatively, D is TRBD1 (5 bases). The CDR3 covers 15 residues. Trimming cost V 0 bases and J 3 bases, with 12 bases left between them. The V gene's germline CDR1 is MGHRA and CDR2 YSYEKL. The CDR3 is CASSQDRVGLYEQYF. CDR3 nucleotides: TGCGCCAGCAGCCAAGACAGAGTGGGGCTCTACGAGCAGTACTTC.

This clonotype has a handful of counts. This chain connects TRBV20-1 to TRBJ2-7; 8 positions match TRBD2. CDR1 is DFQATT, CDR2 SNEGSKA, per germline (reference sequence). The V gene end was trimmed by 0 bases and the J gene end by 3 bases; junction bases not matched to a gene: 10. The CDR3 extends over 16 amino acids. CDR3 bases: TGCAGTGCTAGAGATGTAGGGCGGGGGGCCCTCTACGAGCAGTACTTC. As protein: CSARDVGRGALYEQYF.

This clonotype was counted between two and nine times. At one boundary the junction diverges from the germline segment, which might be a read error. The rearrangement uses TRBV19 and TRBJ1-1, with 12 positions matching TRBD1. The length of the CDR3 is 18 residues. The germline CDR1 and CDR2 sequences are LNHDA and SQIVND (reference sequence). The chain's CDR3 is CASTILGTGGSMNTEAFF. The CDR3 nucleotides are TGTGCCAGTACTATATTGGGGACAGGGGGCTCCATGAACACTGAAGCTTTCTTT.

V and J are TRBV5-5 and TRBJ2-7; D unclear. The CDR3 is made up of 12 amino acids. Germline lookup yields CDR1 SGHKS and CDR2 YYEKEE (reference sequence). The ends were cut back, 6 bases at V and 2 bases at J, with 9 bases in the middle. The CDR3 region has the DNA TGTGCCAGCATCTTAGGCCCCTACGAGCAGTACTTC. This encodes CASILGPYEQYF.

The rearrangement joins TRBV11-2 to TRBJ1-1; D is perhaps TRBD1 (5 bases). V gave up 1 base and J gave up 8 bases, with 17 bases separating them. Germline loops: CDR1 SGHAT, CDR2 FQNNGV. The CDR3 loop spans 15 amino acids. The chain's CDR3 is CASSLALRGKGEAFF. In DNA, the CDR3 is TGTGCCAGCAGCTTAGCCCTTAGGGGAAAGGGGGAAGCTTTCTTT.

The count of this clonotype is one. The chain uses TRBV14 and TRBJ2-1; tentative D call: TRBD2 (6 bases). CDR3 size: 17 residues. Trimming stripped 1 base from V and 2 bases from J, with 15 bases between. The germline V gene encodes CDR1 SGHDN and CDR2 FVKESK. This CDR3 reads CASSQANWREAYNEQFF. CDR3 in DNA: TGTGCCAGCAGCCAAGCGAACTGGAGGGAGGCCTACAATGAGCAGTTCTTC. The full variable domain, with the rest looked up from reference TRBV14 and TRBJ2-1, is EAGVTQFPSHSVIEKGQTVTLRCDPISGHDNLYWYRRVMGKEIKFLLHFVKESKQDESGMPNNRFLAERTGGTYSTLKVQPAELEDSGVYFCASSQANWREAYNEQFFGPGTRLTVL.

In its sample, this clonotype was seen a few times. This chain connects TRBV19 to TRBJ2-1, with 10 bases aligning to TRBD2. With V trimmed by 1 base and J by 1 base, 10 bases remained unmatched. In germline, CDR1 is LNHDA, CDR2 SQIVND (reference sequence). This CDR3 comprises 19 residues. This CDR3 is CASSIVPSGSSGSYNEQFF. CDR3 sequence (DNA): TGTGCCAGTAGTATAGTACCTAGCGGGAGTTCAGGGTCCTACAATGAGCAGTTCTTC.

The V call is TRBV20-1, the J call TRBJ1-1, with 7 bases identical to TRBD1. Germline loops: CDR1 DFQATT, CDR2 SNEGSKA (reference sequence). This CDR3 has 16 residues. V was pared by 5 bases and J by 4 bases, with 16 bases of the junction left unmatched. The CDR3 protein is CSALDRGRRWSTEAFF. The CDR3 DNA reads as TGCAGTGCTCTTGATAGGGGGCGCAGGTGGAGCACTGAAGCTTTCTTT.

CDR3 protein: CASSGVTQYF. The CDR3, as DNA: TGTGCCAGCAGTGGGGTTACGCAGTATTTT. V gene TRBV6-6 combines with J gene TRBJ2-3; D unclear. The V gene lost 5 bases and the J gene lost 8 bases, with 5 bases spanning the gap. From germline, CDR1 is MNHNY and CDR2 SVGAGI (reference sequence). This CDR3 region has 10 residues.

The chain uses TRBV19 and TRBJ2-6, with D uncertain. The V gene lost 3 bases and the J gene lost 0 bases, with 6 bases spanning the gap. Germline loops: CDR1 LNHDA, CDR2 SQIVND (reference sequence). The length of the CDR3 is 15 residues. The CDR3 sequence is CASSIGSSGANVLTF. In DNA, the CDR3 is TGTGCCAGTAGTATTGGGTCCTCTGGGGCCAACGTCCTGACTTTC. Drawing the rest from reference TRBV19 and TRBJ2-6, the complete variable domain is DGGITQSPKYLFRKEGQNVTLSCEQNLNHDAMYWYRQDPGQGLRLIYYSQIVNDFQKGDIAEGYSVSREKKESFPLTVTSAQKNPTAFYLCASSIGSSGANVLTFGAGSRLTVL.

The chain employs TRBV19 and TRBJ1-5; 10 bases fit TRBD1. Losses at the gene ends were 5 bases for V and 3 bases for J; bases not matched to a gene: 7. In germline, CDR1 is LNHDA, CDR2 SQIVND (reference sequence). This CDR3 is built from 16 residues. CDR3 protein: CASSAATGGFNQPQHF. The DNA of the CDR3 is TGTGCCAGTAGTGCTGCGACAGGGGGCTTCAATCAGCCCCAGCATTTT.

The chain couples TRBV18 to TRBJ1-1; a possible D gene is TRBD1 (6 bases). The CDR3 is 16 amino acids. V was trimmed by 6 bases and J by 0 bases, leaving 17 bases between them. The germline V gene has CDR1 KGHSH and CDR2 LQKENI. Here the CDR3 reads CASSSPGEWVNTEAFF. The CDR3 bases are TGTGCCAGCTCGTCCCCAGGGGAATGGGTGAACACTGAAGCTTTCTTT.

This clonotype has more than one count but fewer than ten. The V call is TRBV9, the J call TRBJ1-3; no firm D call. V was trimmed by 3 bases and J by 0 bases, leaving 16 bases between them. The CDR3 spans 17 residues. Germline V lookup: CDR1 SGDLS, CDR2 YYNGEE. In nucleotides, the CDR3 is TGTGCCAGCAGCGACTTTGGGGTGCAGAGCTCTGGAAACACCATATATTTT. Amino acid sequence: CASSDFGVQSSGNTIYF.